This T cell receptor beta chain came from a study of T cell repertoires in cytomegalovirus infection. Study-wide background: CMV infection plus the matching HLA type was flagged by public TCR beta signatures.

Per germline, CDR1 MNHEY and CDR2 SVGAGI. V was clipped by 2 bases and J by 4 bases; unmatched bases: 6. The CDR3 length is 15 residues. This clonotype came up many times. Its antigen is not known. TCRdb reanalysed the reads using MiXCR and keeps one entry per CDR3 protein. The sample records some 220,000 distinct CDR3 sequences, approximately 7% being singletons. Study results and caveats: HLA-C-restricted TCR beta clonotypes specific for CMV led the ex vivo response. Cumulative frequency of public TCR beta families picked out carriers of CMV plus the relevant HLA.

The TCR was taken from a human donor in good health (CMV status not recorded). Some clones in this sample may be carry-over from other donors' samples. This chain links TRBV6-5 with TRBJ1-2; 8 bases align to TRBD1. The sample was PBMCs. The chain's CDR3 is CASSYDVGTGYGYTF. In DNA form, the CDR3 reads TGTGCCAGCAGTTACGACGTCGGGACAGGCTATGGCTACACCTTC.